This TCR beta chain was captured in a study of blood T cells in healthy people across ages. Study-wide findings and caveats: When set beside aged donors, long-lived donors presented more naive CD4+ cells and higher diversity.

This clonotype was counted many times. The antigen is unknown. With a J-beta primer mix and a sample-barcoded 5' primer, a second PCR ran roughly 7 to 11 cycles. From the 5' RACE reads, TCRdb called clonotypes with MiXCR, one entry per CDR3 protein. The table has roughly 560,000 distinct CDR3 sequences, 24% seen once. The CDR3 runs 13 residues. Trimming stripped 1 base from V and 1 base from J, with 4 bases between. The V gene's germline CDR1 is SGHAT and CDR2 FQNNGV. These data also featured in a second study, about T cells of mothers and their children. From that paper: A few healthy Caucasian mothers, along with their six children, were the donors.

Sequenced sample: blood. This TCR derives from a boy younger than 18 in good health. The chain links TRBV11-2 to TRBJ1-1; D ambiguous. CDR3 DNA: TGTGCCAGCAGCTTAGTCCCGAACACTGAAGCTTTCTTT. Translated, it gives CASSLVPNTEAFF.